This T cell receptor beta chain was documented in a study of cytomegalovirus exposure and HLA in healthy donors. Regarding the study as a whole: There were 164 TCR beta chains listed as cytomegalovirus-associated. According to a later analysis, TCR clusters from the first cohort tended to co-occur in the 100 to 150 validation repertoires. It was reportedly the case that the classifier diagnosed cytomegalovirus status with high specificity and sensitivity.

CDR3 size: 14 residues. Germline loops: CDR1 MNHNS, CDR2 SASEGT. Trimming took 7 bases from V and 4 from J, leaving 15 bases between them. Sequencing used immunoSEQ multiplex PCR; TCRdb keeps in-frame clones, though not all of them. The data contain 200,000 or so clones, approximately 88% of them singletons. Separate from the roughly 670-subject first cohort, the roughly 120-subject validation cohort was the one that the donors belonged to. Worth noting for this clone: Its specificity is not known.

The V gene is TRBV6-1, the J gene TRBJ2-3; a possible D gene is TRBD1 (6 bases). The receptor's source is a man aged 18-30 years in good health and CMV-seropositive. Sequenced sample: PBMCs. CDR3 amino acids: CASTPVWGPDTQYF. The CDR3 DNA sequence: TGTGCCAGCACCCCCGTGTGGGGGCCAGATACGCAGTATTTT.